A single sample is the source of the 23 T cell receptor beta chains below, sequenced in a study of control samples from healthy donors and cancer patients (dated by TCRdb to 2020 to 2022). The library was produced with the immunoSEQ multiplex PCR assay. TCRdb stores this immuneACCESS table with in-frame sequences only. Part of the clones is absent; in the studies checked, under half of the shortfall reflects unresolved V genes, and no reason is known for the rest. In this sample the table shows almost 90,000 clones, around nine tenths of which occur a single time. Clones ranked in the top ten supply around 21% of the sample. The specimen was blood. The receptors were sampled from a man aged 25-45 years in good health.

This clone was detected once. V and J are TRBV4-1 and TRBJ2-3; no reliable D call. The CDR3 covers 14 residues. Germline CDR1 and CDR2: MGHRA and YSYEKL. The germline V and J ends were trimmed by 3 bases and 4 bases, with 11 bases remaining between them. CDR3 protein: CASSHPADSDTQYF. CDR3 coding DNA: TGCGCCAGCAGCCACCCCGCGGATTCAGATACGCAGTATTTT.

This chain's CDR3 is CASSERDEQFF. Written as DNA, the CDR3 is TGTGCCAGCAGTGAGAGGGATGAGCAGTTCTTC. The chain employs TRBV6-1 and TRBJ2-1; tentative D call: TRBD2 (5 bases). V shed 3 bases and J shed 8 bases, with 5 bases lying between them. This CDR3 contains 11 residues. CDR1 MNHNS and CDR2 SASEGT come from the germline V gene.

The V call is TRBV5-1, the J call TRBJ2-1; D is undetermined. This CDR3 has 16 amino acids. The germline V and J ends were trimmed by 0 bases and 0 bases, with 10 bases remaining between them. Germline CDR1 and CDR2: SGHRS and YFSETQ. CDR3 coding DNA: TGCGCCAGCAGCTTGGGCGGATCGAGCTCCTACAATGAGCAGTTCTTC. Protein: CASSLGGSSSYNEQFF.

This chain links TRBV5-5 with TRBJ1-6; D uncertain. The length of the CDR3 is 15 residues. Germline V gene sequence: CDR1 SGHKS, CDR2 YYEKEE (reference sequence). V shed 6 bases and J shed 0 bases, with 10 bases lying between them. CDR3 bases: TGTGCCAGCATGGTCCCGAGCTCCTATAATTCACCCCTCCACTTT. It is translated as CASMVPSSYNSPLHF. Using reference TRBV5-5 and TRBJ1-6 for the parts outside the CDR3, the full variable domain is DAGVTQSPTHLIKTRGQQVTLRCSPISGHKSVSWYQQVLGQGPQFIFQYYEKEERGRGNFPDRFSARQFPNYSSELNVNALLLGDSALYLCASMVPSSYNSPLHFGNGTRLTVT.

This clone has only a few counts. The sample contains more than one DNA sequence encoding this CDR3. The rearrangement links TRBV12-3 or TRBV12-4 to TRBJ2-1; no clear D gene. The V gene lost 3 bases and the J gene lost 6 bases, with 3 bases spanning the gap. The CDR3 spans 11 residues. CDR3 coding DNA: TGTGCCAGCAGTTTGGGCAATGAGCAGTTCTTC. Translation gives CASSLGNEQFF.

This clone has a single count. This chain joins TRBV12-3 or TRBV12-4 and TRBJ2-5; D remains ambiguous. Trimming left V 5 bases short and J 0 bases short, with 7 bases between. CDR3 length equals 13 residues. CDR3 coding DNA: TGTGCCAGCAGTGGAAGTGACCAAGAGACCCAGTACTTC. Translated, it gives CASSGSDQETQYF.

The chain couples TRBV7-8 to TRBJ2-3; TRBD1 aligns across 12 bases. Germline V CDR1 and CDR2: SGHVS, FQNEAQ. V shed 5 bases and J 1 base; nucleotides not matched to a gene: 10. The CDR3 is 18 residues long. CDR3 amino acids: CASSGTGTGGRGTDTQYF. CDR3 nucleotides: TGTGCCAGCAGCGGGACCGGGACAGGGGGCAGGGGCACAGATACGCAGTATTTT. The complete variable domain, with remaining parts taken from reference TRBV7-8 and TRBJ2-3, reads GAGVSQSPRYKVAKRGQDVALRCDPISGHVSLFWYQQALGQGPEFLTYFQNEAQLDKSGLPSDRFFAERPEGSVSTLKIQRTQQEDSAVYLCASSGTGTGGRGTDTQYFGPGTRLTVL.

The rearrangement joins TRBV15 to TRBJ2-5; 9 bases line up with TRBD2. CDR3 size: 16 residues. Trimming removed 1 base from V and 5 bases from J; junction bases left unmatched: 8. Germline V CDR1 and CDR2: LNHNV, YYDKDF (reference sequence). The CDR3 nucleotides are TGTGCCACCAGCAGAGTAATGGGCGGGGGGGCCGAGACCCAGTACTTC. Amino acid sequence: CATSRVMGGGAETQYF.

This rearrangement joins TRBV2 to TRBJ1-5; D is unresolved. Germline values: CDR1 SNHLY, CDR2 FYNNEI. There are 14 residues in the CDR3. The V end was cut by 3 bases, the J end by 7 bases, with 13 bases between. The CDR3 region has the DNA TGTGCCAGCAGTGATTGGGGAACAAGCCAGCCCCAGCATTTT. This encodes CASSDWGTSQPQHF.

This clone is large (0.1 to 1%). The genes are TRBV4-1 and TRBJ2-2; 7 positions agree with TRBD1. V lost 5 bases to trimming and J lost 1 base; unmatched junction nucleotides: 4. This CDR3 is 15 amino acids long. Per the germline V gene, CDR1 is MGHRA and CDR2 is YSYEKL. The CDR3 spells CASSYSGGNTGELFF. The CDR3 coding sequence is TGCGCCAGCAGCTATTCAGGGGGGAACACCGGGGAGCTGTTTTTT.

CDR3 residues: CASSPSAPGHGYTF. CDR3 DNA: TGTGCCAGCAGCCCATCCGCTCCGGGGCATGGCTACACCTTC. The chain links TRBV11-1 to TRBJ1-2; D perhaps matches TRBD1 (5 bases). The germline V and J ends were trimmed by 5 bases and 6 bases, with 16 bases remaining between them. The CDR3 has 14 residues. Germline CDR1 reads SGHAT; CDR2 reads FQDESV (reference sequence).

In its sample, this clone was seen once. The rearrangement joins TRBV5-1 to TRBJ1-3, with D tentatively TRBD1 (6 bases). The CDR3 has 18 amino acids. V gave up 2 bases and J gave up 0 bases, with 18 bases separating them. Germline loops: CDR1 SGHRS, CDR2 YFSETQ. As DNA, the CDR3 is TGCGCCAGCAGCTTAACGAGTCTGGGGGCTTACTCTGGAAACACCATATATTTT. It encodes CASSLTSLGAYSGNTIYF.

This chain connects TRBV12-5 to TRBJ2-3; D is perhaps TRBD1 or TRBD2 (6 bases each). Germline CDR1 is LGHNT and CDR2 is FRNRAP. The CDR3 has 15 residues. Trimming shortened V by 6 bases and J by 6 bases, and 19 bases separated the two germline ends. The CDR3 loop reads CASGYGGYREDTQYF. DNA for the CDR3: TGTGCTAGTGGATACGGGGGTTACAGGGAGGATACGCAGTATTTT.

The DNA of the CDR3 is TGTGCCAGCAGTTCAAATAACCAGGGAAGTACGAACTATGGCTACACCTTC. The encoded protein is CASSSNNQGSTNYGYTF. The V and J genes are TRBV27 and TRBJ1-2; D is possibly TRBD1 (5 bases). Germline values: CDR1 MNHEY, CDR2 SMNVEV (reference sequence). With 4 bases removed from V and 2 bases from J, the gap between germline ends came to 20 bases. The CDR3 length is 17 residues.

A word on this clone: The sample has other DNA sequences that encode this CDR3 too. V gene TRBV7-9 combines with J gene TRBJ1-2, with 8 bases aligning to TRBD1. Germline CDR1 SEHNR, CDR2 FQNEAQ (reference sequence). The J segment lost 7 bases and the V segment lost 1 base, leaving 5 bases of the junction unmatched. The CDR3 is 14 amino acids. CDR3 in amino acids: CASSLGQGQGGYTF. The CDR3 bases are TGTGCCAGCAGCTTAGGACAGGGGCAGGGTGGCTACACCTTC.

The J gene is TRBJ1-1, the V gene TRBV19; D is unclear. Deletions cut 2 bases from V and 4 bases from J, with 8 bases between. This CDR3 region has 13 residues. Germline lookup yields CDR1 LNHDA and CDR2 SQIVND (reference sequence). The CDR3 loop is CASSINGLTEAFF. In nucleotides, the CDR3 is TGTGCCAGTAGTATAAATGGACTCACTGAAGCTTTCTTT.

This rearrangement joins TRBV5-4 to TRBJ2-6; the D is unclear. Trimming left V 0 bases short and J 0 bases short, with 1 base between. This CDR3 is 14 amino acids long. CDR1 and CDR2 (germline): SGHNT, YYREEE (reference sequence). DNA of the CDR3: TGTGCCAGCAGCTTGGACTCTGGGGCCAACGTCCTGACTTTC. It codes for CASSLDSGANVLTF. Full variable domain (missing parts from reference TRBV5-4 and TRBJ2-6): ETGVTQSPTHLIKTRGQQVTLRCSSQSGHNTVSWYQQALGQGPQFIFQYYREEENGRGNFPPRFSGLQFPNYSSELNVNALELDDSALYLCASSLDSGANVLTFGAGSRLTVL.

This chain connects TRBV5-1 to TRBJ2-1, with 8 bases identical to TRBD2. Trimming removed 2 bases from V and 7 bases from J; junction bases left unmatched: 8. CDR1 is SGHRS and CDR2 is YFSETQ in the germline V gene. The CDR3 length is 15 residues. The CDR3 sequence is CASSFLGLVGNEQFF. Here the CDR3 DNA reads TGCGCCAGCAGCTTCCTGGGACTAGTGGGAAATGAGCAGTTCTTC.

The J gene is TRBJ2-3, the V gene TRBV9; the D gene is possibly TRBD2 (6 bases). The CDR3 consists of 16 residues. Germline CDR1 SGDLS, CDR2 YYNGEE. V lost 4 bases and J lost 0, with 15 bases in between. The CDR3 loop is CASSPERAFSTDTQYF. In nucleotides, the CDR3 is TGTGCCAGCAGCCCCGAGCGGGCCTTTAGCACAGATACGCAGTATTTT.

The chain combines TRBV6-5 with TRBJ1-4; TRBD1 matches at 7 bases. This CDR3 comprises 15 residues. The J segment lost 2 bases and the V segment lost 5 bases, leaving 5 bases of the junction unmatched. Looked up from germline, CDR1 is MNHEY and CDR2 is SVGAGI. As DNA, the CDR3 is TGTGCCAGCAGTCCTATGACAGGGACTAATGAAAAACTGTTTTTT. Translating it yields CASSPMTGTNEKLFF.

The V call is TRBV4-1, the J call TRBJ1-3, with D possibly being TRBD1 (6 bases). The germline CDR1 and CDR2 sequences are MGHRA and YSYEKL. V was cut by 3 bases and J by 2 bases, with 17 bases left in between. The CDR3 runs 17 residues. The CDR3 spells CASSQGFGRGPGNTIYF. Written as DNA, the CDR3 is TGCGCCAGCAGCCAGGGCTTCGGCAGGGGTCCTGGAAACACCATATATTTT.

The rearrangement joins TRBV27 to TRBJ2-7; maybe TRBD1 (6 bases). This CDR3 spans 13 amino acids. Trimming took 0 bases from V and 7 from J, leaving 10 bases between them. CDR1 is MNHEY and CDR2 is SMNVEV in the germline V gene (reference sequence). In DNA form, the CDR3 reads TGTGCCAGCAGTTTATCGGGGACAAGTGAGCAGTACTTC. It yields the protein CASSLSGTSEQYF.

This chain connects TRBV5-1 to TRBJ2-1; weak D call: TRBD1 (6 bases). Germline V gene sequence: CDR1 SGHRS, CDR2 YFSETQ. There are 14 residues in the CDR3. V lost 2 bases and J 7 bases, leaving 13 bases between the germline ends. This CDR3 is CASSFGQGSNEQFF. Written as DNA, the CDR3 is TGCGCCAGCAGCTTCGGGCAGGGGAGTAATGAGCAGTTCTTC.